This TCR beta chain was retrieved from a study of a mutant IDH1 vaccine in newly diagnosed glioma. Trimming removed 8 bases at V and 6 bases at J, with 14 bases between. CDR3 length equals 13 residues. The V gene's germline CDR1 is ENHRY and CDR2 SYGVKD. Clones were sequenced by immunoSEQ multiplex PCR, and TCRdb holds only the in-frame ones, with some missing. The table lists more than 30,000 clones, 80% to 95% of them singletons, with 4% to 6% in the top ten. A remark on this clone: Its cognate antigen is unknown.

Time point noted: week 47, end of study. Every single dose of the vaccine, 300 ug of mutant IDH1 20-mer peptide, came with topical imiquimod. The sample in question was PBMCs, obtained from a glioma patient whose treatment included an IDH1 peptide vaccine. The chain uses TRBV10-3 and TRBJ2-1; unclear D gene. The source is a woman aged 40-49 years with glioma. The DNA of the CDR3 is TGTGCCATCGGAAAAGACGGAATCAATGAGCAGTTCTTC. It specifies CAIGKDGINEQFF.